The 27 T cell receptor beta chains presented below share a single source sample, sequenced in a study of blood T cells in healthy people across ages. PCR was performed a second time for about 6 to 12 cycles using a sample-barcoded 5' primer and a J-beta primer mix. A single record per CDR3 protein comes from TCRdb applying MiXCR to the 5' RACE reads. In the table there are roughly 2 million distinct CDR3 sequences, around 48% of which are singletons. Material for sequencing was blood. All receptors come from a middle-aged woman in good health.

The rearrangement links TRBV7-8 to TRBJ2-1, with TRBD1 identical over 9 bases. J gave up 4 bases and V 1 base, and 14 bases lay outside the gene matches. CDR3 size: 19 residues. Germline V gives CDR1 SGHVS, CDR2 FQNEAQ. The CDR3 spells CASSLVVSTGGELYNEQFF. CDR3 sequence (DNA): TGTGCCAGCAGCTTAGTGGTGTCGACAGGGGGGGAACTATACAATGAGCAGTTCTTC.

This clonotype turned up a few times. The chain recombines TRBV27 with TRBJ2-7; D ambiguous. The CDR3 sequence is 13 residues long. Trimming stripped 3 bases from V and 3 bases from J, with 9 bases between. Germline V gene lookup returns CDR1 MNHEY and CDR2 SMNVEV (reference sequence). The CDR3 DNA sequence: TGTGCCAGCAGTTTCTTACCCGACTACGAGCAGTACTTC. This sequence encodes CASSFLPDYEQYF.

The chain combines TRBV10-3 with TRBJ1-2, with no clear D. The V gene lost 6 bases and the J gene lost 2 bases, with 16 bases spanning the gap. The CDR3 sequence is 15 residues long. The germline gives CDR1 ENHRY, CDR2 SYGVKD. The CDR3 nucleotides read TGTGCCATCAGCGACCTCCGGGATTCAAACTATGGCTACACCTTC. This gives the protein CAISDLRDSNYGYTF.

This chain links TRBV20-1 with TRBJ1-2; D is ambiguous. The V gene's germline CDR1 is DFQATT and CDR2 SNEGSKA (reference sequence). The germline V and J ends were trimmed by 0 bases and 3 bases, with 17 bases remaining between them. The CDR3 spans 16 residues. The CDR3: CSARDRSHGVYYGYTF. CDR3 nucleotide sequence: TGCAGTGCTAGAGATCGGAGTCACGGGGTTTACTATGGCTACACCTTC.

This chain connects TRBV3-1 to TRBJ2-1; possibly TRBD2 for D (6 bases). Germline V gives CDR1 LGHDT, CDR2 YNNKEL (reference sequence). Trimming removed 4 bases from V and 3 bases from J, with 16 bases in between. This CDR3 comprises 16 residues. The CDR3 protein is CASSRSLGGNYNEQFF. The CDR3 DNA reads TGTGCCAGCAGCCGTAGCTTGGGGGGTAACTACAATGAGCAGTTCTTC.

V usage is TRBV4-3 and J usage is TRBJ1-2; D ambiguous. V was clipped by 4 bases and J by 6 bases, with 12 bases between them. Germline CDR1 and CDR2: LGHNA and YSLEER. The CDR3 runs to 13 residues. CDR3 sequence: CASSRRAGDGYTF. The CDR3, as DNA: TGCGCCAGCAGCCGCCGGGCAGGAGATGGCTACACCTTC.

This clonotype was picked up a small number of times. V and J are TRBV27 and TRBJ1-2, with 7 nucleotides matching TRBD1. This CDR3 contains 14 residues. Germline V gene lookup returns CDR1 MNHEY and CDR2 SMNVEV (reference sequence). V was clipped by 5 bases and J by 5 bases; unmatched bases: 8. Here the CDR3 reads CASSPPGGGYGYTF. The DNA for the CDR3 is TGTGCCAGCAGTCCCCCAGGGGGGGGGTATGGCTACACCTTC.

The gene calls are TRBV5-6 and TRBJ2-6; perhaps TRBD1 as D (5 bases). The CDR3 runs 16 residues. The germline gives CDR1 SGHDT, CDR2 YYEEEE. Trimming took off 1 base at V and 12 bases at J, with 20 bases between the two ends. The CDR3 reads CASSLKRQGARSVLTF. The CDR3 coding sequence is TGTGCCAGCAGCTTGAAGAGACAAGGGGCTAGAAGCGTCCTGACTTTC.

This clonotype is a singleton in its sample. The V and J genes are TRBV27 and TRBJ1-5; D is possibly TRBD1 (5 bases). The CDR3 consists of 15 residues. Germline V CDR1 and CDR2: MNHEY, SMNVEV (reference sequence). Between the trimmed V and J ends, which lost 2 bases and 2 bases, there was a span of 10 bases. CDR3 loop: CASSLRGVGNQPQHF. CDR3 DNA sequence: TGTGCCAGCAGTTTAAGAGGGGTCGGCAATCAGCCCCAGCATTTT.

The chain combines TRBV6-2 or TRBV6-3 with TRBJ2-5; 8 nucleotides match TRBD2. Germline assignment: CDR1 MNHEY and CDR2 SVGEGT. Trimming took 6 bases from V and 1 from J; bases not matched to a gene: 4. The CDR3 contains 14 residues. CDR3 sequence: CASRIRGGQETQYF. The CDR3 nucleotides read TGTGCCAGCAGGATACGGGGGGGCCAAGAGACCCAGTACTTC.

This chain links TRBV7-9 with TRBJ1-5; TRBD1 matches 8 bases. This CDR3 spans 15 amino acids. J lost 6 bases, V lost 6 bases, and 10 bases had no gene match. In germline, CDR1 is SEHNR, CDR2 FQNEAQ (reference sequence). The CDR3 DNA is TGTGCCAGCAGTAGGACCGGACAGGGACTTCAGCCCCAGCATTTT. Amino acids: CASSRTGQGLQPQHF.

This rearrangement joins TRBV20-1 to TRBJ2-7; TRBD2 agrees at 8 bases. V lost 5 bases and J lost 2; bases outside the gene matches: 2. CDR3 length: 12 amino acids. Looked up from germline, CDR1 is DFQATT and CDR2 is SNEGSKA (reference sequence). CDR3 bases: TGCAGTGCTGGGACTAGTCCCTACGAGCAGTACTTC. Translation gives CSAGTSPYEQYF.

The chain employs TRBV6-1 and TRBJ2-7; 8 bases line up with TRBD2. This CDR3 is 15 amino acids long. The germline V gene has CDR1 MNHNS and CDR2 SASEGT. V was pared by 6 bases and J by 5 bases, with 12 bases of the junction left unmatched. As DNA, the CDR3 is TGTGCCAGCAGGGCCATCGGGGGGGTAGTGCACGAGCAGTACTTC. Amino acid sequence: CASRAIGGVVHEQYF.

This rearrangement joins TRBV20-1 to TRBJ2-1; the match to TRBD1 covers 9 bases. The CDR3 runs 14 residues. Germline trimming cut 3 bases from V and 2 bases from J; bases unmatched to any gene: 2. Germline-derived CDR1 and CDR2 are DFQATT and SNEGSKA (reference sequence). CDR3 DNA sequence: TGCAGTGCTAGGAACAGGGGGCCCTACAATGAGCAGTTCTTC. Encoded protein: CSARNRGPYNEQFF.

Ten or more counts support this clonotype. The DNA for the CDR3 is TGCAGCGGAACCGGGACAAATGTGGGAGAGACCCAGTACTTC. This codes for CSGTGTNVGETQYF. The rearrangement links TRBV29-1 to TRBJ2-5; the D gene is possibly TRBD1 (6 bases). The germline V and J ends were trimmed by 7 bases and 4 bases, with 19 bases remaining between them. Germline V gene data show CDR1 as SQVTM and CDR2 as ANQGSEA. This CDR3 comprises 14 residues.

This chain uses TRBV4-3 with TRBJ1-1; maybe TRBD1 (5 bases). The length of the CDR3 is 15 residues. The V end was cut by 1 base, the J end by 1 base, with 10 bases between. Germline values: CDR1 LGHNA, CDR2 YSLEER. The chain's CDR3 is CASSQAGRTNTEAFF. CDR3 bases: TGCGCCAGCAGCCAAGCGGGACGGACGAACACTGAAGCTTTCTTT.

A word on this clonotype: The germline gene is not matched at one end of the junction; a read error may be the cause. CDR3 protein: CACSERGGNEKLFF. Here the CDR3 DNA reads TGTGCCTGCAGCGAGAGGGGGGGAAATGAAAAACTGTTTTTT. The V call is TRBV11-2, the J call TRBJ1-4, with a possible D match to TRBD1 (6 bases). This CDR3 is 14 amino acids long. Per the germline V gene, CDR1 is SGHAT and CDR2 is FQNNGV.

The chain has TRBV4-3 and TRBJ2-5; tentatively, D is TRBD1 or TRBD2 (5 bases each). Trimming stripped 0 bases from V and 13 bases from J, with 15 bases between. In germline, CDR1 is LGHNA, CDR2 YSLEER. CDR3 size: 13 residues. The CDR3 spells CASSQDLGTAGYF. CDR3 coding DNA: TGCGCCAGCAGCCAAGATCTTGGGACCGCGGGGTACTTC.

The chain combines TRBV5-6 with TRBJ2-5; the match to TRBD2 covers 12 bases. There are 15 residues in the CDR3. CDR1 and CDR2 (germline): SGHDT, YYEEEE. J lost 4 bases, V lost 4 bases, and 5 bases had no gene match. The CDR3: CASSRKTSGGETQYF. CDR3 coding DNA: TGTGCCAGCAGCCGGAAGACTAGCGGGGGAGAGACCCAGTACTTC.

CDR3 coding DNA: TGTGCCAGCAGCTTTCAATCCGCCAAAAACATTCAGTACTTC. This sequence encodes CASSFQSAKNIQYF. The V call is TRBV7-2, the J call TRBJ2-4; no firm D call. Trimming cost V 3 bases and J 1 base, with 7 bases left between them. The CDR3 totals 14 residues. CDR1 is SGHTA and CDR2 is FQGNSA in the germline V gene.

Of note for this clonotype: This may arise from a read error, as a much more abundant clone is one base away. This chain connects TRBV5-1 to TRBJ2-3; D is perhaps TRBD1 (7 bases). With 6 bases removed from V and 8 bases from J, the gap between germline ends came to 22 bases. Germline-derived CDR1 and CDR2 are SGHRS and YFSETQ. CDR3 length: 15 residues. DNA for the CDR3: TGCGCCAGCATGACTGCCGGAGGGGGCGGAGCTACGCAGTATTTT. Its translation is CASMTAGGGGATQYF.

This clonotype has more than one count but fewer than ten. The CDR3 region has the DNA TGTGCCAGCAGCTACGGGACAGGGGGCTACTATGGCTACACCTTC. Translation gives CASSYGTGGYYGYTF. The chain recombines TRBV7-9 with TRBJ1-2, with 12 bases that match TRBD1. CDR1 and CDR2 (germline): SEHNR, FQNEAQ (reference sequence). The ends lost 4 bases at V and 3 bases at J; junction bases unmatched: 3. CDR3 length equals 15 residues.

J is TRBJ1-4 and V is TRBV14, with D possibly matching TRBD1 (5 bases). The V and J ends lost 2 bases and 8 bases respectively, with 18 bases between them. Germline CDR1 is SGHDN and CDR2 is FVKESK. The CDR3 has 16 amino acids. This CDR3 reads CASSQIRGTSREKLFF. In DNA form, the CDR3 reads TGTGCCAGCAGCCAAATCCGCGGGACGAGTCGGGAAAAACTGTTTTTT. Full variable domain (outside the CDR3, taken from reference TRBV14 and TRBJ1-4): EAGVTQFPSHSVIEKGQTVTLRCDPISGHDNLYWYRRVMGKEIKFLLHFVKESKQDESGMPNNRFLAERTGGTYSTLKVQPAELEDSGVYFCASSQIRGTSREKLFFGSGTQLSVL.

This chain links TRBV10-3 with TRBJ2-3; 9 positions agree with TRBD2. Germline V gene lookup returns CDR1 ENHRY and CDR2 SYGVKD. The CDR3 covers 16 residues. Unmatched junction bases numbered 5, after V lost 2 bases and J lost 2 bases. The CDR3 loop is CAISERIAGATDTQYF. The DNA of the CDR3 is TGTGCCATCAGTGAGAGGATAGCGGGGGCCACAGATACGCAGTATTTT.

The chain links TRBV28 to TRBJ2-1; the D is unclear. Looked up from germline, CDR1 is MDHEN and CDR2 is SYDVKM. Between the trimmed V and J ends, which lost 6 bases and 6 bases, there was a span of 12 bases. CDR3 length: 13 residues. The CDR3 nucleotides read TGTGCCAGCAGCCGGTCGGTCCCCAATGAGCAGTTCTTC. Amino acids: CASSRSVPNEQFF.

This rearrangement joins TRBV28 to TRBJ2-3; TRBD1 matches 7 bases. Germline assignment: CDR1 MDHEN and CDR2 SYDVKM. V gave up 5 bases and J gave up 2 bases; unmatched junction bases: 10. The CDR3 totals 16 residues. This chain's CDR3 is CASSPLTGESTDTQYF. The CDR3 DNA follows: TGTGCCAGCAGTCCCCTTACAGGGGAATCCACAGATACGCAGTATTTT.

This clonotype was counted a single time. This rearrangement joins TRBV6-5 to TRBJ2-1, with D perhaps TRBD1 (5 bases). Germline V CDR1 and CDR2: MNHEY, SVGAGI. The CDR3 covers 15 residues. Between the trimmed V and J ends, which lost 6 bases and 4 bases, there was a span of 16 bases. CDR3 bases: TGTGCCAGCAGCACCAGGGCTTCCTCTTACAATGAGCAGTTCTTC. The encoded protein is CASSTRASSYNEQFF.